The 5 T cell receptor beta chains given below trace back to one sample, sequenced in a study of T cell repertoires in cytomegalovirus infection. TCRdb reanalysed the reads using MiXCR and keeps one entry per CDR3 protein. Of roughly 600,000 distinct CDR3 sequences detected, 20% to 25% appear once; the ten largest clones hold less than 10%. Sequencing was performed on CD8+ T cells from PBMCs. The receptors here all came from a human donor in good health (CMV status not recorded). Some clones in this sample may be carry-over from other donors' samples.

The chain couples TRBV7-2 to TRBJ2-7, with a possible D match to TRBD1 (6 bases). This CDR3 region has 16 residues. Trimming removed 6 bases at V and 2 bases at J, with 20 bases between. Germline lookup yields CDR1 SGHTA and CDR2 FQGNSA. CDR3 DNA: TGTGCCAGCAGGCCCCCCGGGACACCATCCACCTACGAGCAGTACTTC. This codes for CASRPPGTPSTYEQYF.

This clonotype showed up many times. The rearrangement links TRBV19 to TRBJ2-2; TRBD1 matches 8 bases. The V gene's germline CDR1 is LNHDA and CDR2 SQIVND (reference sequence). The CDR3 sequence is 16 residues long. The V segment lost 4 bases and the J segment 2 bases; nucleotides outside the gene matches: 6. Here the CDR3 DNA reads TGTGCCAGTAGTAGCCGGGACAGGATTAACACCGGGGAGCTGTTTTTT. Protein product: CASSSRDRINTGELFF.

On this clonotype: The DNA is left out, because the CDR3 cannot be placed on it with certainty; the CDR3 is given as TCRdb lists it. The chain combines TRBV29-1 with TRBJ2-1; the table names TRBD1, a call not compared with the DNA. CDR1 is SQVTM and CDR2 is ANQGSEA in the germline V gene. 12 amino acids form the CDR3, both terminal residues included. The chain's CDR3 is CSVGQGAPGLFF.

This chain links TRBV27 with TRBJ2-5; maybe TRBD1 (6 bases). The germline CDR1 and CDR2 sequences are MNHEY and SMNVEV (reference sequence). The V end was cut by 5 bases, the J end by 2 bases, with 15 bases between. The CDR3 length is 15 residues. CDR3 region: CASSARQAFQETQYF. Written as DNA, the CDR3 is TGTGCCAGCAGTGCCCGACAGGCCTTTCAAGAGACCCAGTACTTC.

V gene TRBV28 combines with J gene TRBJ1-1; maybe TRBD1 (6 bases). Per germline, CDR1 MDHEN and CDR2 SYDVKM. Trimming took 3 bases from V and 4 from J, leaving 12 bases between them. The CDR3 runs to 14 residues. CDR3 nucleotide sequence: TGTGCCAGCAGTTTGGACAGCCTGGGCACTGAAGCTTTCTTT. Amino acids: CASSLDSLGTEAFF.